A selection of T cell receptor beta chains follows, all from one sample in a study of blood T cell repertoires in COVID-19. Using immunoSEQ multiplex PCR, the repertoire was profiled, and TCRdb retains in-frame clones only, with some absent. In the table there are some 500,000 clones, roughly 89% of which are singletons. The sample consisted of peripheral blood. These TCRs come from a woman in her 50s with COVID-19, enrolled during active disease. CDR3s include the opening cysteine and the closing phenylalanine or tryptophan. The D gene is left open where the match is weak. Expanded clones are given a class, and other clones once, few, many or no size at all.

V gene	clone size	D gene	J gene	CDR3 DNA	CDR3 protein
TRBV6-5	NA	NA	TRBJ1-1	TGTGCCATCGACTCGAACACTGAAGCTTTCTTT	CAIDSNTEAFF
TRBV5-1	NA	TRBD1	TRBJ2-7	TGCGCCAGCAGCTTCGGGACAGGGGTCTACGAGCAGTACTTC	CASSFGTGVYEQYF
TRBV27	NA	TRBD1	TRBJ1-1	TGTGCTAGCAGCTGGACAGGGTTTAACTCTGAAGCTTTCTTT	CASSWTGFNSEAFF
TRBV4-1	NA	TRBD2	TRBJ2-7	TGCGCCAGCAGCCAAGAGGGACTAGCGGGACGAAAATTCGAGCAGTACTTC	CASSQEGLAGRKFEQYF
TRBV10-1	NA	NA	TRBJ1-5	TGCGCCAGCAGTGAAAACTACAATCAGCCCCAGCATTTT	CASSENYNQPQHF
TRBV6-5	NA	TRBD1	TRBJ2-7	TGTGCCAGCAGCGTCGGACAGGTCAGCGAGCAGTACTTC	CASSVGQVSEQYF
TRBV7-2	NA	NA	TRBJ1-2	TGTGCCAGCAGCCTACCCGGGGATGGCTACACCTTC	CASSLPGDGYTF
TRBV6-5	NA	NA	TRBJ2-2	TGTGCCAGCAGTTCGGAGGCCGGGGAGCTGTTTTTT	CASSSEAGELFF
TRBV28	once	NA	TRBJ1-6	TGTGCCAGCAGCATGGAGCCGAGCTCCTATAATTCACCCCTCCACTTT	CASSMEPSSYNSPLHF
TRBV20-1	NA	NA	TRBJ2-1	TGCAGCTCAACCTATTACAATGAGCAGTTCTTC	CSSTYYNEQFF
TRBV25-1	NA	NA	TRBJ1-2	TGTGCCAGGGGGGGGAACTATGGCTACACCTTC	CARGGNYGYTF
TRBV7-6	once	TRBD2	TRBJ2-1	TGTGCCAGCAGCCCGCAAGCGACTAGCGGTTACAATGAGCAGTTCTTC	CASSPQATSGYNEQFF
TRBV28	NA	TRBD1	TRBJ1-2	TGTGCCACCATTGGACAGGGGGGGCCCCATGGCTACACCTTC	CATIGQGGPHGYTF
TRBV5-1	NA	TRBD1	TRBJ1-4	TGCGCCAGCAGCCTAGGGACAGGGTCGTTCCCCTCAACTAATGAAAAACTGTTTTTT	CASSLGTGSFPSTNEKLFF
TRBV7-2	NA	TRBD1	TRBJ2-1	TGTGCCAGCAGTCACCGGGACAGGGGTCCCAATGAGCAGTTCTTC	CASSHRDRGPNEQFF
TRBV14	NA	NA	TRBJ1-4	TGTGCCAGCAGCCCGGCAACTAATGAAAAACTGTTTTTT	CASSPATNEKLFF
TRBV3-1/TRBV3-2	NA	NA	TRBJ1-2	TGTGCCAGCAGCCAAGAGGGCCTTGGGGGCTACACCTTC	CASSQEGLGGYTF
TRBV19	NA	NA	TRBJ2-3	TGTGCCAGTAGCCCCATCAGCACAGATACGCAGTATTTT	CASSPISTDTQYF
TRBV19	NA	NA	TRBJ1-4	TGTGCCAGTAGTGCCGGACAGAATAATGAAAAACTGTTTTTT	CASSAGQNNEKLFF
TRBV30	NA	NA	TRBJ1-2	TGTGCCTGGATAGGGCAGGGGAAGAATGGCTACACCTTC	CAWIGQGKNGYTF
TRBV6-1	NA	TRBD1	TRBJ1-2	TGTGCCAGCAGTGAAGCGTTTCTGATCGGACAGGGTCACTATGGCTACACCTTC	CASSEAFLIGQGHYGYTF
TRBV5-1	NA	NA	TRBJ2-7	TGCGCCAGCAGCTTTAGCGGCGCGGCCTACGAGCAGTACTTC	CASSFSGAAYEQYF
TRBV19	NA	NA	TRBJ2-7	TGTGCCAGTAGTATAGGACGGGTATACGAGCAGTACTTC	CASSIGRVYEQYF
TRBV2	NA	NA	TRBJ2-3	TGTGCCAGCAACGCAGAGGGAGATACGCAGTATTTT	CASNAEGDTQYF
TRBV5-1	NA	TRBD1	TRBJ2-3	TGCGCCAGCAGCTTGCTGCAGGGGGTCACAGATACGCAGTATTTT	CASSLLQGVTDTQYF
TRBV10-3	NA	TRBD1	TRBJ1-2	TGTGCCACGGAAGGACAGGGGGCCTATGGCTACACCTTC	CATEGQGAYGYTF
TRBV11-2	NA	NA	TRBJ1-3	TGTGCCAGCAGCCCGGACTGGAGCTCTGGAAACACCATATATTTT	CASSPDWSSGNTIYF
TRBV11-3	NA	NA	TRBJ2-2	TGTGCCAGCAGCTCCGGACTGCTCGGGGAGCTGTTTTTT	CASSSGLLGELFF
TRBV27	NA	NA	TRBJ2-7	TGTGCCAGCCGCTCCTCGGGTGGTCGATCCTACGAGCAGTACTTC	CASRSSGGRSYEQYF
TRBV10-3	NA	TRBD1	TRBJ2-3	TGTGCCATCAGTATACAGGGGAGCACAGATACGCAGTATTTT	CAISIQGSTDTQYF
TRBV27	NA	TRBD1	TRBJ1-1	TGTGCCAGCATGGTAACAGGGGTGAACACTGAAGCTTTCTTT	CASMVTGVNTEAFF
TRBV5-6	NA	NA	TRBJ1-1	TGTGCCAGCAGCCCGACTACAGGGCAGGCTTTCTTT	CASSPTTGQAFF
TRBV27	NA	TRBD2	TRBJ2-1	TGTGCCAGCAGCCGACTAGCGGGGATGAGGAATGAGCAGTTCTTC	CASSRLAGMRNEQFF
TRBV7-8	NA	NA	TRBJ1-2	TGTGCCAGCAGCCAGGACAGCTATGGCTACACCTTC	CASSQDSYGYTF
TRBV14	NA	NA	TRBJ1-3	TGTGCCAGCAGCCAATGGGCAACCCCTGGAAACACCATATATTTT	CASSQWATPGNTIYF
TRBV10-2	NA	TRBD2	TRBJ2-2	TGCGCCAGCAACTCAGCGGGGGGGGGCGGATCGGCTACCCGGACCGGGGAGCTGTTTTTT	CASNSAGGGGSATRTGELFF
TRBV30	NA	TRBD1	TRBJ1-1	TGTGCCTGGAGTGACAACAGGGGGCGATTAAACACTGAAGCTTTCTTT	CAWSDNRGRLNTEAFF
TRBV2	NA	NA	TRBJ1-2	TGTGCCAGCAGTCCCCGAACAGGGACCGGGGCTGGCTACACCTTC	CASSPRTGTGAGYTF
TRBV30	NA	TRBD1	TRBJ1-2	TGTGCCTGGAGCTCGGGACAGAACGCGAGGGACTATGGCTACACCTTC	CAWSSGQNARDYGYTF
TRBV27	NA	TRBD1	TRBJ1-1	TGTGCCAGCAGTGGTTACAGGGGGCCCACTGAAGCTTTCTTT	CASSGYRGPTEAFF
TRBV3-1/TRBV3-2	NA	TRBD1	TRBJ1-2	TGTGCCAGCAGCCACCCGGGACAGGGGGTGTATGGCTACACCTTC	CASSHPGQGVYGYTF
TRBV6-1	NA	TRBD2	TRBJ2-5	TGTGCCAGCAGTGGGCGGTTTGTTACGCGGGGACTAGCGGACCAAGAGACCCAGTACTTC	CASSGRFVTRGLADQETQYF
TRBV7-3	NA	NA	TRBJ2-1	TGTGCCAGCAGCTTAGGGGGGTCGGATGAGCAGTTCTTC	CASSLGGSDEQFF
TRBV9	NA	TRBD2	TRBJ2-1	TGTGCCAGCAGCTTGAGCGGGGGGGTGTCCGCGAATGAGCAGTTCTTC	CASSLSGGVSANEQFF
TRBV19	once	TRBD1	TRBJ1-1	TGTGCCAGTAGCAACAGGGGGCTCGCTGAAGCTTTCTTT	CASSNRGLAEAFF
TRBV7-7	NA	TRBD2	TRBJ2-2	TGTGCCAGCAGTCGGACTAGCGGAAACACCGGGGAGCTGTTTTTT	CASSRTSGNTGELFF
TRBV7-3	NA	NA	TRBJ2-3	TGTGCCAGCAGCGCGCTAAGCACAGATACGCAGTATTTT	CASSALSTDTQYF
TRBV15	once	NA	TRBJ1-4	TGTGCCACCAGCAGAGATCGCGGGGGAGGACCGGCTAATGAAAAACTGTTTTTT	CATSRDRGGGPANEKLFF
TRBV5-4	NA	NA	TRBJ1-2	TGTGCCAGCAGCATCGGGACGGAAAGCGGGGGCTACACCTTC	CASSIGTESGGYTF
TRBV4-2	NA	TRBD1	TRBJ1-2	TGTGCCAGCAGCCAAGATCGTTCGACAGGGCATGGCTACACCTTC	CASSQDRSTGHGYTF
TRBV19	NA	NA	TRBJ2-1	TGTGCCAGTAGTATAGAAAGGGGGCGAGGGGAGGATGAGCAGTTCTTC	CASSIERGRGEDEQFF
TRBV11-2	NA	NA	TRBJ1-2	TGTGCCAGCAGCCGGGGAGACTATGGCTACACCTTC	CASSRGDYGYTF
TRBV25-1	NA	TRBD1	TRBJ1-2	TGTGCCAGCAGTGATCCCGGGACAGGGAACTATGGCTACACCTTC	CASSDPGTGNYGYTF
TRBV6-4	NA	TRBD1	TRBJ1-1	TGTGCCACCAGAGGACAGGGGGGGACTGAAGCTTTCTTT	CATRGQGGTEAFF
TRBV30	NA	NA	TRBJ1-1	TGTGCCTGGAGTGAGGGGGTTTACGGGAACACTGAAGCTTTCTTT	CAWSEGVYGNTEAFF
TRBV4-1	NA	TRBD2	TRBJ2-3	TGCGCCCGCAGCCGCCCGGGGGAGATAGCGGGGGTCCATGGGACGCAGTATTTT	CARSRPGEIAGVHGTQYF
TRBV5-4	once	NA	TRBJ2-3	TGTGCCAGCAGCGCACGCGAACCTAGCACAGATACGCAGTATTTT	CASSAREPSTDTQYF
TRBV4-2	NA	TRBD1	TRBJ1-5	TGTGCCAGCAGCCACGGACAGGGGGAAGGTAGCAATCAGCCCCAGCATTTT	CASSHGQGEGSNQPQHF
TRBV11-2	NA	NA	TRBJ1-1	TGTGCCAGCAGCTACTCAACGGGGGTGGGTCAGAAAGCTTTCTTT	CASSYSTGVGQKAFF